The table lists the clone carrying this T cell receptor (beta chain) with a few counts. The sample belongs to a study of T-cell memory formation after mild COVID-19. Trimming pared 5 bases from V and 8 bases from J, leaving 15 bases between. The CDR3 spans 14 residues. TCRdb used MiXCR to reprocess the 5' RACE reads, holding one entry per CDR3 protein. The sample lists about 200,000 distinct CDR3 sequences; around 8.8% were seen once. Specimen: PBMCs or a T cell subset sorted from them (not recorded which). The chain recombines TRBV12-3 or TRBV12-4 with TRBJ1-4; possible D gene TRBD1, 5 bases. The receptor was derived from a man aged 18 to 29 who had mild COVID-19 (a few samples of this study predate the infection). Cell type and time point are not known. Here the CDR3 reads CASSPRTFNEKLFF. The DNA for the CDR3 is TGTGCCAGCAGTCCCCGGACATTTAACGAAAAACTGTTTTTT.